One and the same sample provided the 2 T cell receptor beta chains below, sequenced in a study of lymphopenia after photon versus proton radiotherapy. Only in-frame clones appear in the TCRdb table, and some are missing; sequencing was by immunoSEQ multiplex PCR. This table has around 62,000 clones, roughly 83% appearing once. The specimen was peripheral blood, collected from a patient treated with proton-based radiotherapy. The receptors come from a man between 60 and 70 years old with pancreatic cancer.

The chain uses TRBV28 and TRBJ2-5; 7 bases are shared with TRBD1. Germline trimming cut 7 bases from V and 2 bases from J; bases unmatched to any gene: 7. This CDR3 spans 14 amino acids. Germline V lookup: CDR1 MDHEN, CDR2 SYDVKM. CDR3 nucleotide sequence: TGTGCCAGCATAAACAGGGGACGACAAGAGACCCAGTACTTC. Its protein is CASINRGRQETQYF.

V usage is TRBV5-1 and J usage is TRBJ2-1, with a weak D call TRBD1 (6 bases). The CDR3 runs 14 residues. The V gene's germline CDR1 is SGHRS and CDR2 YFSETQ. Trimming shortened V by 2 bases and J by 4 bases, and 10 bases separated the two germline ends. The CDR3 is CASSFWTEYNEQFF. In DNA, the CDR3 is TGCGCCAGCAGCTTCTGGACAGAATACAATGAGCAGTTCTTC.